This T cell receptor beta chain stems from a study of response to subunit inactivated influenza vaccine (dated by TCRdb to between 2017 and 2018). For the wider study: To follow how T cells responded to a trivalent subunit inactivated influenza vaccine, the researchers relied on deep quantitative profiling of the T cell receptor repertoire. The paper's findings and limits, for the study overall: The authors proposed that each seasonal influenza vaccination may bring in only a limited number of new T cells.

There are a few counts of this clonotype. Its target antigen remains unknown. No base quality values were provided; no much bigger clone lies one nucleotide off. Via the germline V gene, CDR1 is SGHRS and CDR2 YFSETQ. From the cysteine through the phenylalanine, the CDR3 covers 13 amino acids. Of the read, only the CDR3 DNA is kept; its 39 bases are in frame from base 1. The V end loses 4 bases and the J end loses 9 bases, and a stretch of 14 bases separates them. The method was RT-PCR. For sequencing, an Illumina HiSeq 2500 was employed. In-frame beta chains were kept once TCRdb had trimmed the public reads at Q25 with fastp and called clones with MiXCR. Each CDR3 protein appears once, grouped with its most common genes and DNA. The sample table holds roughly 500,000 distinct CDR3 sequences, of which approximately 15% were seen once. The ten largest clonotypes hold 3% of the sample.

Sequences were derived from CD4+ T cells sorted from PBMCs, sampled roughly 24 months after vaccination. The rearranged chain carries TRBV5-1 and TRBJ2-1, and perhaps TRBD1 as D gene, on 5 matching bases. The sequence was obtained from a man between 45 and 75 years old who received an inactivated influenza vaccine. Donor details come from another sample of the same person, matched by shared clones. The CDR3 region reads CASSPQGGTEQFF. The DNA is TGCGCCAGCAGCCCCCAGGGTGGAACTGAGCAGTTCTTC.